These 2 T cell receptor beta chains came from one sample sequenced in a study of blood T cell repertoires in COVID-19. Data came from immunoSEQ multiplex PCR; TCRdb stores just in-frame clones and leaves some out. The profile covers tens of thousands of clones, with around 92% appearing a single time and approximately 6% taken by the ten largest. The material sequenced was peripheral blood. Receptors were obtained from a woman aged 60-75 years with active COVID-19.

CDR3 amino acids: CASSLTSGADTQYF. CDR3 DNA: TGTGCCAGCAGCTTAACCTCGGGAGCAGATACGCAGTATTTT. The rearrangement links TRBV7-2 to TRBJ2-3; D is possibly TRBD2 (6 bases). Germline V gene data show CDR1 as SGHTA and CDR2 as FQGNSA. Trimming shortened V by 2 bases and J by 4 bases, and 10 bases separated the two germline ends. The CDR3 sequence is 14 residues long.

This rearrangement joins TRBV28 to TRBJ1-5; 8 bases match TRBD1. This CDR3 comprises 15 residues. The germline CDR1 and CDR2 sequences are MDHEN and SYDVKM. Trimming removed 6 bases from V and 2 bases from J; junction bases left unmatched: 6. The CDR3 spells CASRMADRGNQPQHF. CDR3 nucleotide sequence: TGTGCCAGCAGAATGGCGGACAGGGGCAATCAGCCCCAGCATTTT. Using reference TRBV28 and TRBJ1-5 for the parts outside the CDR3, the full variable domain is DVKVTQSSRYLVKRTGEKVFLECVQDMDHENMFWYRQDPGLGLRLIYFSYDVKMKEKGDIPEGYSVSREKKERFSLILESASTNQTSMYLCASRMADRGNQPQHFGDGTRLSIL.